This is a list of T cell receptor beta chains from one sample in a study of CD8 T cells in Susac syndrome. TCRdb re-called the immunoSEQ multiplex PCR reads through MiXCR, storing one row per CDR3 protein. This sample has about 190,000 distinct CDR3 sequences; approximately 94% occur once, and the top ten carry around 0.1%. Material for sequencing was CD4+ T cells from PBMCs. The origin of the receptors is a human donor in good health. Each CDR3 is given with its conserved first and last residue.

TRBV20-1	TRBJ1-5	CSSEGGQGQPQHF
TRBV20-1	TRBJ1-1	CSAPPGTKGTEAFF
TRBV29-1	TRBJ2-5	CSVGAGATQETQYF
TRBV6-1	TRBJ1-1	CASGAGPMNTEAFF
TRBV29-1	TRBJ1-2	CSVVSGSEGYTF
TRBV28	TRBJ2-5	CASSFGGPGVETQYF
TRBV5-1	TRBJ2-5	CASSPGLAGAAETQYF
TRBV29-1	TRBJ1-1	CSVDKGQALGNTEAFF
TRBV7-2	TRBJ1-2	CASSRTVGGGRWNGYTF
TRBV7-9	TRBJ1-1	CASSLLSPHNTEAFF
TRBV3-1	TRBJ1-2	CASSQEGRSYGYTF
TRBV20-1	TRBJ2-2	CSARDGGASGELFF
TRBV20-1	TRBJ2-2	CSAPRGGVRTGELFF
TRBV18	TRBJ1-1	CASSPMGADTEAFF
TRBV19	TRBJ1-5	CASSIDPVGGRQPQHF
TRBV5-4	TRBJ2-2	CASSLPSGAGELFF
TRBV2	TRBJ2-1	CASSEVGTGVNEQFF
TRBV29-1	TRBJ1-5	CSVEEHLNQPQHF
TRBV7-9	TRBJ2-7	CASSPGVTAGEQYF
TRBV6-1	TRBJ1-5	CACRTGTGNQPQHF
TRBV9	TRBJ1-2	CASSPSGTQYYGYTF
TRBV7-2	TRBJ1-4	CASSPAPGEEEKLFF
TRBV4-3	TRBJ1-3	CASSQDLGVSGNTIYF
TRBV12-3/TRBV12-4	TRBJ2-4	CASSFGTGTGIQYF
TRBV5-1	TRBJ2-5	CASSPGLQPHQETQYF
TRBV7-8	TRBJ2-2	CASIIGAFTGELFF
TRBV5-1	TRBJ2-1	CASRGELILNEQFF
TRBV7-8	TRBJ2-3	CASSLVRNTQYF
TRBV2	TRBJ2-3	CASSGHSGDADTQYF